One and the same sample provided the 32 T cell receptor beta chains below, sequenced in a study of CD8+CD57+ T cells in acquired aplastic anemia. Genomic DNA, serving as template, underwent TCR beta VDJ and CDR3 profiling. TCRdb called the reads again in MiXCR, with one record for every CDR3 protein. The repertoire includes more than 100,000 distinct CDR3 sequences, 41% of them detected once, and 7.5% to 9.5% sits in the top ten. The sequenced sample was sorted CD4+, CD8+, or CD8+CD57+ T cells (not recorded which) from PBMCs. Receptors were obtained from a human donor in good health, serving as a control.

The chain combines TRBV19 with TRBJ1-1, with unresolved D. The CDR3 covers 15 residues. V lost 0 bases to trimming and J lost 0 bases, with 8 bases between them. CDR1 and CDR2 (germline): LNHDA, SQIVND (reference sequence). The chain's CDR3 is CASSIDHAVNTEAFF. The CDR3 region has the DNA TGTGCCAGTAGTATAGATCATGCGGTGAACACTGAAGCTTTCTTT.

This clonotype was detected many times. This chain links TRBV30 with TRBJ2-5; no clear D gene. CDR1 and CDR2 from the germline V gene are GTSNPN and SVGIG (reference sequence). This CDR3 spans 12 amino acids. The V end lost 0 bases, the J end lost 5 bases, and 7 bases lay between the germline ends. The DNA of the CDR3 is TGTGCCTGGAGTGTACGACGTGAGACCCAGTACTTC. Translation gives CAWSVRRETQYF.

Details on this clonotype: A much larger clonotype is one base distant, so this may be a read error. V gene TRBV27 combines with J gene TRBJ2-4, with D unclear. This CDR3 spans 13 amino acids. Germline V gene sequence: CDR1 MNHEY, CDR2 SMNVEV (reference sequence). The CDR3 region is CAGSLSVKNIQYF. The CDR3 bases are TGTGCCGGCAGTTTATCGGTCAAAAACATTCAGTACTTC.

This clonotype was recorded at least ten times. The chain is built from TRBV12-3 or TRBV12-4 and TRBJ1-2; TRBD1 aligns across 7 bases. V lost 3 bases to trimming and J lost 2 bases; unmatched junction nucleotides: 6. The CDR3 runs 15 residues. The CDR3 protein is CASSLGQILNYGYTF. CDR3 nucleotide sequence: TGTGCCAGCAGTTTGGGACAGATTCTCAACTATGGCTACACCTTC.

Comment on this clonotype: A much larger clone sits a single nucleotide away, making a read error possible. This chain uses TRBV2 with TRBJ2-6; a weak D match, TRBD1 (5 bases). The CDR3 loop spans 19 amino acids. Germline CDR1 reads SNHLY; CDR2 reads FYNNEI. The CDR3 DNA follows: TGTGCCAGCAGTCTCGCGCGAGGTCTTCTTGTATCTGGGGCCGACGTCCTGACTTTC. This codes for CASSLARGLLVSGADVLTF.

This clonotype has a handful of counts. This chain connects TRBV30 to TRBJ2-1, with TRBD2 as a possible D gene (6 bases). The ends were cut back, 5 bases at V and 0 bases at J, with 17 bases in the middle. The CDR3 runs 16 residues. Germline values: CDR1 GTSNPN, CDR2 SVGIG (reference sequence). In DNA, the CDR3 is TGTGCCTGGGAAGCCCTAGCGTCGAGCTCCTACAATGAGCAGTTCTTC. The encoded protein is CAWEALASSSYNEQFF.

This clonotype was detected many times. The chain joins TRBV6-1 to TRBJ1-4, with D possibly being TRBD1 (5 bases). Germline-derived CDR1 and CDR2 are MNHNS and SASEGT. CDR3 size: 16 residues. The V and J ends lost 5 bases and 2 bases respectively, with 15 bases between them. The CDR3 DNA follows: TGTGCCAGCAGTTTTGCGAGGGGAGGGACTAATGAAAAACTGTTTTTT. Translation gives CASSFARGGTNEKLFF.

Details on this clonotype: This may stem from a read error, because a much larger clone lies one nucleotide away. The chain has TRBV5-1 and TRBJ2-3; 9 bases are a match to TRBD2. Germline V gene data show CDR1 as SGHRS and CDR2 as YFSETQ. This CDR3 region has 15 residues. CDR3: CASTPGGTSTDKQYF. In DNA form, the CDR3 reads TGCGCCAGCACTCCCGGCGGGACTAGCACAGATAAGCAGTATTTT.

The rearrangement joins TRBV7-9 to TRBJ2-3; D might be TRBD2 (5 bases). CDR3 length: 9 amino acids. Germline V CDR1 and CDR2: SEHNR, FQNEAQ (reference sequence). For the CDR3, the DNA is TGTGCTACTAGGGATACGCAGTATTTT. It is translated as CATRDTQYF.

The V and J genes are TRBV10-2 and TRBJ2-5; TRBD2 aligns across 13 bases. This CDR3 contains 14 residues. Germline values: CDR1 WSHSY, CDR2 SAAADI. J was trimmed by 3 bases and V by 7 bases; bases with no gene match: 2. As DNA, the CDR3 is TGCGCCAGCACCGGACTAGCGGGAGAAGAGACCCAGTACTTC. Encoded protein: CASTGLAGEETQYF.

Concerning this clonotype itself: The missing conserved phenylalanine or tryptophan at the end of this CDR3 makes a read error likely. The chain links TRBV7-2 to TRBJ2-4; D might be TRBD1 (5 bases). CDR3 length: 12 residues. The germline CDR1 and CDR2 sequences are SGHTA and FQGNSA. V gave up 5 bases and J gave up 13 bases, with 15 bases separating them. CDR3 amino acids: CASSALQATQYL. The CDR3 DNA is TGTGCCAGCAGCGCCCTACAGGCCACCCAGTACCTC.

As regards this clonotype: Since the CDR3 does not end with the conserved phenylalanine or tryptophan, this likely comes from a read error. The J gene is TRBJ2-1, the V gene TRBV14; possible D gene TRBD1, 6 bases. CDR3 length: 17 amino acids. Germline V CDR1 and CDR2: SGHDN, FVKESK. As DNA, the CDR3 is TGTGCCAGCAGCCTCTTACAGGGATGGGGCTCCTACAATGGGCAGTTCCTC. As protein: CASSLLQGWGSYNGQFL.

A remark on this clonotype: The final CDR3 position lacks the conserved phenylalanine or tryptophan, pointing to a likely read error. The chain has TRBV12-3 or TRBV12-4 and TRBJ2-1; 11 bases agree with TRBD2. After removal of 6 bases from V and 4 bases from J, the junction contained 8 bases not matched to a gene. This CDR3 has 16 residues. CDR3 DNA sequence: TGTGCCAGCAGCTTGACTAGCGGGAACCTATACAATGAGCAGTTCCTC. It specifies CASSLTSGNLYNEQFL.

Of note for this clonotype: Possible read error: a much larger clone is one base away. This chain uses TRBV5-1 with TRBJ1-3; possible D gene TRBD1, 6 bases. The CDR3 covers 15 residues. Per the germline V gene, CDR1 is SGHRS and CDR2 is YFSETQ. Trimming shortened V by 0 bases and J by 2 bases, and 9 bases separated the two germline ends. DNA for the CDR3: TGCGCCAGCAGCTTGGCGGGGGCAACTGGAAACACCATATATTTT. The encoded protein is CASSLAGATGNTIYF.

This clonotype was seen many times. V is TRBV5-1 and J is TRBJ2-7; 9 positions agree with TRBD1. The CDR3 totals 15 residues. Looked up from germline, CDR1 is SGHRS and CDR2 is YFSETQ. With V trimmed by 3 bases and J by 7 bases, 11 bases remained unmatched. CDR3 loop: CASSSRDRARDEQYF. The CDR3 nucleotides are TGCGCCAGCAGCTCAAGGGACAGGGCTAGGGATGAGCAGTACTTC.

In its sample, this clonotype was seen many times. The chain is built from TRBV7-9 and TRBJ2-7, with 8 bases lining up with TRBD1. This CDR3 is 17 amino acids long. The trim removed 6 bases at V and 0 bases at J, leaving 13 bases unmatched. Germline V gene data show CDR1 as SEHNR and CDR2 as FQNEAQ (reference sequence). CDR3 residues: CASRELRDRRSSYEQYF. CDR3 nucleotide sequence: TGTGCCAGCAGGGAACTCCGGGACAGGCGAAGCTCCTACGAGCAGTACTTC.

The gene calls are TRBV13 and TRBJ2-7; D is unclear. Per the germline V gene, CDR1 is PRHDT and CDR2 is FYEKMQ (reference sequence). This CDR3 has 12 amino acids. V was clipped by 5 bases and J by 5 bases, with 10 bases between them. CDR3 loop: CASSTGRNEQYF. For the CDR3, the DNA is TGTGCCAGCAGCACCGGACGGAACGAGCAGTACTTC.

This clonotype was picked up many times. The chain is built from TRBV2 and TRBJ2-7, with 8 positions matching TRBD1. The CDR3 is 18 amino acids. Germline trimming cut 2 bases from V and 7 bases from J; bases unmatched to any gene: 19. Germline assignment: CDR1 SNHLY and CDR2 FYNNEI. The CDR3 region is CASSERQGAILKLLEQYF. The CDR3 bases are TGTGCCAGCAGTGAAAGGCAGGGGGCGATTCTAAAACTTCTGGAGCAGTACTTC.

The chain uses TRBV7-2 and TRBJ1-6; D is unresolved. Trimming removed 1 base from V and 10 bases from J, with 14 bases in between. The CDR3 totals 15 residues. Germline assignment: CDR1 SGHTA and CDR2 FQGNSA. Here the CDR3 DNA reads TGTGCCAGCAGCTTAGGCTTAGGAGTTGAATCACCCCTCCACTTT. This codes for CASSLGLGVESPLHF.

A note on this clonotype: A much larger clone lies a single base off, so this may be a read error. As DNA, the CDR3 is TGCGCCAGCAGCTCGGGTACCTCATGGGAAAGACTGTTTTTT. Protein product: CASSSGTSWERLFF. This chain connects TRBV5-1 to TRBJ1-4; the D is unclear. Germline CDR1 reads SGHRS; CDR2 reads YFSETQ. This CDR3 is 14 amino acids long.

DNA of the CDR3: TGTGCCAGCAGTTTATCAGACCTACCTTATAGCAATCAGCCCCAGCATTTT. Translating gives CASSLSDLPYSNQPQHF. V is TRBV28 and J is TRBJ1-5, with D unresolved. Germline V gene lookup returns CDR1 MDHEN and CDR2 SYDVKM. CDR3 length: 17 residues. The V end lost 1 base, the J end lost 0 bases, and 13 bases lay between the germline ends.

This rearrangement joins TRBV7-2 to TRBJ2-3; D gene uncertain. This CDR3 has 12 amino acids. Trimming shortened V by 5 bases and J by 4 bases, and 7 bases separated the two germline ends. Per the germline V gene, CDR1 is SGHTA and CDR2 is FQGNSA. DNA for the CDR3: TGTGCCAGCAGCGAGGCGGCAGATACGCAGTATTTT. Its protein is CASSEAADTQYF.

This chain connects TRBV10-2 to TRBJ2-7, with D perhaps TRBD1 (5 bases). Germline CDR1 and CDR2: WSHSY and SAAADI. This CDR3 has 14 residues. V lost 2 bases to trimming and J lost 2 bases, with 10 bases between them. The chain's CDR3 is CASSEIGQAYEQYF. The CDR3 bases are TGCGCCAGCAGTGAGATAGGACAAGCCTACGAGCAGTACTTC.

This clonotype appeared a few times. A much bigger clone sits one base away, suggesting this may be a read error. The chain has TRBV2 and TRBJ2-5; 10 bases fit TRBD2. Looked up from germline, CDR1 is SNHLY and CDR2 is FYNNEI. The CDR3 runs to 17 residues. CDR3 nucleotide sequence: TGTGCCAGCAGTCGGGCTAGCGGGGGCCTAAATCAAGGGACCCAGTACTTC. It is translated as CASSRASGGLNQGTQYF.

J is TRBJ1-1 and V is TRBV7-2; 7 bases agree with TRBD1. Germline V gene sequence: CDR1 SGHTA, CDR2 FQGNSA. The CDR3 covers 14 residues. V lost 5 bases and J lost 3; bases outside the gene matches: 6. The CDR3, as DNA: TGTGCCAGCAGCACACAGGGGCGGGACACTGAAGCTTTCTTT. This codes for CASSTQGRDTEAFF.

The chain couples TRBV29-1 to TRBJ1-1; tentatively, D is TRBD1 (5 bases). Per the germline V gene, CDR1 is SQVTM and CDR2 is ANQGSEA. V was cut by 5 bases and J by 1 base, with 14 bases left in between. The CDR3 is made up of 14 amino acids. The CDR3 region has the DNA TGCAGCGTTCCCCGGAGGGGAGAGAACACTGAAGCTTTCTTT. This encodes CSVPRRGENTEAFF.

This clonotype was recorded at least ten times. This chain uses TRBV24-1 with TRBJ1-2, with unresolved D. The CDR3 is 13 amino acids. Between the trimmed V and J ends, which lost 7 bases and 0 bases, there was a span of 8 bases. Germline V gene lookup returns CDR1 KGHDR and CDR2 SFDVKD. The CDR3 sequence: CATSHPANYGYTF. DNA for the CDR3: TGTGCCACCAGCCATCCAGCTAACTATGGCTACACCTTC.

This clonotype was counted many times. The V gene is TRBV6-1, the J gene TRBJ1-2; D unclear. Trimming pared 6 bases from V and 2 bases from J, leaving 10 bases between. This CDR3 contains 13 residues. Germline lookup yields CDR1 MNHNS and CDR2 SASEGT. Written as DNA, the CDR3 is TGTGCCAGCAGCGAGGCAGGCAACTATGGCTACACCTTC. This encodes CASSEAGNYGYTF.

This clonotype occurred many times. CDR3 sequence: CSARDRGETQYF. The CDR3 DNA is TGCAGTGCTAGAGATCGGGGGGAGACCCAGTACTTC. The chain links TRBV20-1 to TRBJ2-5, with D possibly matching TRBD2 (6 bases). The V and J ends lost 0 bases and 5 bases respectively, with 7 bases between them. The CDR3 loop spans 12 amino acids. Per germline, CDR1 DFQATT and CDR2 SNEGSKA (reference sequence).

This clonotype was recorded many times. This sequence joins TRBV10-3 and TRBJ2-7; either TRBD1 or TRBD2 may supply D (5 bases each). V dropped 6 bases and J dropped 0 bases, with 15 bases sitting between them. The CDR3 consists of 15 residues. The germline CDR1 and CDR2 sequences are ENHRY and SYGVKD. In DNA, the CDR3 is TGTGCCATCAGGCCGGCGAGGGACCGCTCCTACGAGCAGTACTTC. This gives the protein CAIRPARDRSYEQYF.

J is TRBJ2-2 and V is TRBV6-2 or TRBV6-3; D not certain. V dropped 0 bases and J dropped 0 bases, with 20 bases sitting between them. The length of the CDR3 is 20 residues. Germline CDR1 is MNHEY and CDR2 is SVGEGT. CDR3 in amino acids: CASSYSNRDTFVSNTGELFF. The CDR3 DNA is TGTGCCAGCAGTTACTCGAACCGAGACACGTTTGTTTCGAACACCGGGGAGCTGTTTTTT.

This clonotype occurred many times. The V gene is TRBV5-4, the J gene TRBJ2-3, with 7 bases that match TRBD1. Germline assignment: CDR1 SGHNT and CDR2 YYREEE (reference sequence). V trimming: 4 bases; J trimming: 0 bases; junction bases outside the gene matches: 2. CDR3 length equals 14 residues. The CDR3 sequence is CASSVTGSTDTQYF. The DNA for the CDR3 is TGTGCCAGCAGCGTGACAGGGAGCACAGATACGCAGTATTTT.